Each of the 24 T cell receptor beta chains below was sequenced from the same sample in a study of cytomegalovirus exposure and HLA in healthy donors. PCR employed 60 Vbeta and 13 Jbeta primers. Here immunoSEQ multiplex PCR was the method, and the copy in TCRdb shows in-frame clones only, minus some. The sample yields about 91,000 clones, approximately 69% seen once. Sequencing used PBMCs. The receptors shown here come from a female donor in good health and CMV-seronegative.

CDR3 sequence: CASSLRLAGVGQQFF. The CDR3 DNA sequence: TGTGCCAGCAGCTTAAGGCTAGCGGGAGTGGGGCAGCAGTTCTTC. The rearrangement links TRBV7-3 to TRBJ2-1; 10 bases are a match to TRBD2. Germline CDR1 SGHTA, CDR2 FQGTGA. V dropped 1 base and J dropped 11; count of bases not matched to a gene: 8. There are 15 residues in the CDR3. Supplemented by reference TRBV7-3 and TRBJ2-1, the full variable domain reads GAGVSQTPSNKVTEKGKYVELRCDPISGHTALYWYRQSLGQGPEFLIYFQGTGAADDSGLPNDRFFAVRPEGSVSTLKIQRTERGDSAVYLCASSLRLAGVGQQFFGPGTRLTVL.

The chain joins TRBV7-8 to TRBJ2-3, with D possibly TRBD2 on 6 matching bases. The V end was cut by 0 bases, the J end by 4 bases, with 17 bases between. The CDR3 consists of 17 residues. Germline V gene data show CDR1 as SGHVS and CDR2 as FQNEAQ. The CDR3 spells CASSLAGGPSVADTQYF. The DNA for the CDR3 is TGTGCCAGCAGCTTAGCGGGGGGACCATCGGTGGCAGATACGCAGTATTTT. The entire variable domain, with the rest obtained from reference TRBV7-8 and TRBJ2-3, is as follows: GAGVSQSPRYKVAKRGQDVALRCDPISGHVSLFWYQQALGQGPEFLTYFQNEAQLDKSGLPSDRFFAERPEGSVSTLKIQRTQQEDSAVYLCASSLAGGPSVADTQYFGPGTRLTVL.

This chain connects TRBV28 to TRBJ1-2; D remains unclear. V gave up 2 bases and J gave up 4 bases, with 5 bases separating them. CDR1 and CDR2 (germline): MDHEN, SYDVKM. The CDR3 covers 12 residues. The CDR3 DNA reads TGTGCCAGCAGTTTACCGGGCTATGGCTACACCTTC. Protein sequence: CASSLPGYGYTF.

This clone was found a few times. The chain employs TRBV4-3 and TRBJ1-3; a possible D gene is TRBD1 (6 bases). The CDR3 covers 17 residues. Trimming left V 5 bases short and J 2 bases short, with 19 bases between. Looked up from germline, CDR1 is LGHNA and CDR2 is YSLEER. DNA of the CDR3: TGCGCCAGCAGCAAAAACCGCTTAGGGGGAACTGGAAACACCATATATTTT. It specifies CASSKNRLGGTGNTIYF.

The CDR3: CASSPNSPGQNNEQFF. CDR3 coding DNA: TGTGCCAGCTCACCTAACAGCCCCGGACAGAACAATGAGCAGTTCTTC. The chain uses TRBV18 and TRBJ2-1; D perhaps matches TRBD1 (6 bases). Germline CDR1 reads KGHSH; CDR2 reads LQKENI. Trimming removed 3 bases at V and 5 bases at J, with 17 bases between. There are 16 residues in the CDR3.

The V and J genes are TRBV18 and TRBJ1-1, with D possibly TRBD1 on 6 matching bases. Trimming took off 8 bases at V and 0 bases at J, with 16 bases between the two ends. Germline assignment: CDR1 KGHSH and CDR2 LQKENI. This CDR3 contains 15 residues. This CDR3 is CASAGQPQMNTEAFF. The CDR3 DNA follows: TGTGCCAGCGCCGGACAGCCTCAAATGAACACTGAAGCTTTCTTT.

V and J are TRBV5-4 and TRBJ2-4, with D possibly matching TRBD2 (6 bases). The CDR3 runs to 16 residues. Germline V CDR1 and CDR2: SGHNT, YYREEE (reference sequence). V lost 0 bases, J lost 1 base, and 11 bases lay in between. CDR3 DNA sequence: TGTGCCAGCAGCTTGGGAGGGGAGGCGGCCAAAAACATTCAGTACTTC. Translated, it gives CASSLGGEAAKNIQYF.

DNA for the CDR3: TGTGCCACCAGCAGAGATCCCACAGGGGCTGGGTCCTATAATTCACCCCTCCACTTT. The encoded protein is CATSRDPTGAGSYNSPLHF. This rearrangement joins TRBV15 to TRBJ1-6; 7 nucleotides match TRBD1. The germline gives CDR1 LNHNV, CDR2 YYDKDF (reference sequence). The V and J ends lost 0 bases and 1 base, in that order; junction bases with no gene match: 9. This CDR3 spans 19 amino acids.

This clone has only a few counts. The rearrangement joins TRBV4-1 to TRBJ1-2, with 8 nucleotides matching TRBD1. Per germline, CDR1 MGHRA and CDR2 YSYEKL. CDR3 length: 18 amino acids. Trimming at V came to 0 bases and at J to 1 base, leaving 10 bases not matched to a gene. This CDR3 reads CASSQEGQGRGVNYGYTF. In DNA, the CDR3 is TGCGCCAGCAGCCAAGAAGGACAGGGTAGAGGGGTTAACTATGGCTACACCTTC.

J is TRBJ1-2 and V is TRBV9; possibly TRBD1 for D (6 bases). From germline, CDR1 is SGDLS and CDR2 YYNGEE. The CDR3 loop spans 12 amino acids. V was pared by 3 bases and J by 6 bases, with 9 bases between. This CDR3 reads CASSDREDGYTF. DNA for the CDR3: TGTGCCAGCAGCGACAGGGAAGATGGCTACACCTTC.

The DNA for the CDR3 is TGTGCCAGCAGCTTAGATGCAGGCACAGATACGCAGTATTTT. It encodes CASSLDAGTDTQYF. This sequence joins TRBV7-9 and TRBJ2-3; D is unresolved. The V end was cut by 1 base, the J end by 1 base, with 6 bases between. The V gene's germline CDR1 is SEHNR and CDR2 FQNEAQ (reference sequence). CDR3 length equals 14 residues. The full variable domain, in which reference TRBV7-9 and TRBJ2-3 provide the parts outside the CDR3, is DTGVSQNPRHKITKRGQNVTFRCDPISEHNRLYWYRQTLGQGPEFLTYFQNEAQLEKSRLLSDRFSAERPKGSFSTLEIQRTEQGDSAMYLCASSLDAGTDTQYFGPGTRLTVL.

CDR3 sequence (DNA): TGTGCCAGCTCACCTAACAGGGGGGGCAACACTGAAGCTTTCTTT. This translates into CASSPNRGGNTEAFF. V usage is TRBV18 and J usage is TRBJ1-1; 8 bases are shared with TRBD1. J lost 2 bases, V lost 3 bases, and 5 bases had no gene match. The germline gives CDR1 KGHSH, CDR2 LQKENI. There are 15 residues in the CDR3.

The chain employs TRBV7-3 and TRBJ2-1; 11 nucleotides agree with TRBD2. The CDR3 contains 16 residues. J gave up 3 bases and V 4 bases, and 5 bases lay outside the gene matches. Germline CDR1 is SGHTA and CDR2 is FQGTGA. The CDR3 bases are TGTGCCAGCAGCTCTTCCGGGACTAGCGGCTACAATGAGCAGTTCTTC. Its translation is CASSSSGTSGYNEQFF.

The gene calls are TRBV13 and TRBJ2-7; TRBD1 aligns across 7 bases. This CDR3 is built from 17 residues. Germline V gene lookup returns CDR1 PRHDT and CDR2 FYEKMQ (reference sequence). The junction had 11 bases not matched to a gene; V was cut back by 2 bases and J by 1 base. The chain's CDR3 is CASSLQPVGTASYEQYF. For the CDR3, the DNA is TGTGCCAGCAGCTTACAGCCGGTTGGGACAGCGTCCTACGAGCAGTACTTC.

V usage is TRBV7-9 and J usage is TRBJ1-2; TRBD1 is a possible D gene (6 bases). Deletions cut 5 bases from V and 2 bases from J, with 9 bases between. Germline assignment: CDR1 SEHNR and CDR2 FQNEAQ (reference sequence). The CDR3 runs 13 residues. The CDR3 here is CASSLDSNYGYTF. The CDR3 bases are TGTGCCAGCAGCCTGGACAGCAACTATGGCTACACCTTC.

The V gene is TRBV2, the J gene TRBJ2-7, with D uncertain. Trimming took off 8 bases at V and 2 bases at J, with 16 bases between the two ends. In germline, CDR1 is SNHLY, CDR2 FYNNEI. The length of the CDR3 is 14 residues. For the CDR3, the DNA is TGTGCCAGCTCCCCGACGGCAGGTACCTACGAGCAGTACTTC. It encodes CASSPTAGTYEQYF.

The chain employs TRBV9 and TRBJ1-3, with D possibly being TRBD1 (5 bases). Germline V gene sequence: CDR1 SGDLS, CDR2 YYNGEE. V gave up 0 bases and J gave up 0 bases, with 13 bases separating them. The CDR3 runs 17 residues. CDR3 sequence reads: CASSVEARAFSGNTIYF. The CDR3 DNA reads TGTGCCAGCAGCGTAGAGGCCAGGGCCTTCTCTGGAAACACCATATATTTT.

V is TRBV19 and J is TRBJ2-7; 9 positions agree with TRBD1. The CDR3 is 15 residues long. The V segment lost 3 bases and the J segment 4 bases; nucleotides outside the gene matches: 7. Germline CDR1 is LNHDA and CDR2 is SQIVND (reference sequence). CDR3 bases: TGTGCCAGTAGTATGACCGGGACAGGGATATACGAGCAGTACTTC. Protein: CASSMTGTGIYEQYF.

The V call is TRBV19, the J call TRBJ1-1; D may be TRBD1 (5 bases). This CDR3 comprises 14 residues. Trimming left V 3 bases short and J 1 base short, with 9 bases between. Germline-derived CDR1 and CDR2 are LNHDA and SQIVND (reference sequence). The CDR3 is CASSMRQGNTEAFF. The DNA of the CDR3 is TGTGCCAGTAGTATGCGGCAGGGGAACACTGAAGCTTTCTTT.

The V and J genes are TRBV28 and TRBJ2-1, with D maybe TRBD2 (6 bases). In germline, CDR1 is MDHEN, CDR2 SYDVKM. Trimming took off 3 bases at V and 7 bases at J, with 10 bases between the two ends. This CDR3 region has 13 residues. The CDR3 DNA reads as TGTGCCAGCAGTTTGGGGGGTTCGAATGAGCAGTTCTTC. Protein product: CASSLGGSNEQFF.

Comment on this clone: The conserved final phenylalanine or tryptophan is absent from the CDR3, which likely points to a read error. The limits of the CDR3 on the DNA are not certain, so only TCRdb's listed CDR3 is given. The rearrangement links TRBV28 to TRBJ2-7; TRBD2 reflects the table's D call only, with no check against the DNA. Looked up from germline, CDR1 is MDHEN and CDR2 is SYDVKM. The CDR3 is 12 residues long, counting both termini. CDR3 loop: CASSPPAGGPFL.

The CDR3 nucleotides are TGTGCCAGCAGTAAACGACTAGCCGAGAGCTCCTACAATGAGCAGTTCTTC. Translating gives CASSKRLAESSYNEQFF. The V and J genes are TRBV28 and TRBJ2-1, with 7 bases aligning to TRBD2. Germline values: CDR1 MDHEN, CDR2 SYDVKM. The CDR3 is 17 residues long. Trimming at V came to 5 bases and at J to 0 bases, leaving 10 bases not matched to a gene.

The gene calls are TRBV10-3 and TRBJ2-1; 11 bases map to TRBD2. The CDR3 totals 15 residues. The V and J ends lost 7 bases and 8 bases, in that order; junction bases with no gene match: 10. Germline V gene sequence: CDR1 ENHRY, CDR2 SYGVKD. The CDR3 region is CAIKPLAGASDEQFF. In DNA, the CDR3 is TGTGCCATCAAGCCACTAGCGGGAGCGTCCGATGAGCAGTTCTTC.

This clone appeared a few times. J is TRBJ2-7 and V is TRBV5-1, with 9 bases that match TRBD2. CDR3 size: 14 residues. CDR1 and CDR2 from the germline V gene are SGHRS and YFSETQ. J was trimmed by 6 bases and V by 0 bases; bases with no gene match: 4. The DNA for the CDR3 is TGCGCCAGCAGCTTGGTTCCGCGGGGGGGCGAGCAGTACTTC. It is translated as CASSLVPRGGEQYF.